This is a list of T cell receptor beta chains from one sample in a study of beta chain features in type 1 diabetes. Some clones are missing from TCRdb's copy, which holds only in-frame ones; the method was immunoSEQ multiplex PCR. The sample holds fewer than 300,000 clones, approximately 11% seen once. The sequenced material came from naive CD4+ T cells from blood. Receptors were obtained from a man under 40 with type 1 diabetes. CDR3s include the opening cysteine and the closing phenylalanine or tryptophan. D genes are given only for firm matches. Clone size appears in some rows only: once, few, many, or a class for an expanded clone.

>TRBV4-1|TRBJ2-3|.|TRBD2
TGCGCCAGCAGTCCGGGACTAGCTCCGGCTACGCAGTATTTT
CASSPGLAPATQYF
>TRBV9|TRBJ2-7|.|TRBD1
TGTGCCAGCAGCGCCTCCGGGGACAGGGGCCACGAGCAGTACTTC
CASSASGDRGHEQYF
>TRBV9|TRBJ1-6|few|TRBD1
TGTGCCAGCAGCGTAGGGGACAGCCGTAATTCACCCCTCCACTTT
CASSVGDSRNSPLHF
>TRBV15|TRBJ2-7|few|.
TGTGCCACCAGCAGAGATCCGGGCAGGGCCTACGAGCAGTACTTC
CATSRDPGRAYEQYF
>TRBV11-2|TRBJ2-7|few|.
TGTGCCAGCAGCTTACTACAGGGTTGGTACGAGCAGTACTTC
CASSLLQGWYEQYF
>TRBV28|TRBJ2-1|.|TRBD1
TGTGCCAGCAGCACACGACAGGGCCTCTCCTACAATGAGCAGTTCTTC
CASSTRQGLSYNEQFF
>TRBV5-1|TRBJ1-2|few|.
TGCGCCAGCAGCTTGACCCCAAATGACAGGCCGTCCTATGGCTACACCTTC
CASSLTPNDRPSYGYTF
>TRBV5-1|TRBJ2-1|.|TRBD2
TGCGCCAGCAGCTCGGGGAGGGACGTCAATGGCAATGAGCAGTTCTTC
CASSSGRDVNGNEQFF
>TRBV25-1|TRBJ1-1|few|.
TGTGCCAGCAGTGAGGCAGGAGGACCGACGTACACTGAAGCTTTCTTT
CASSEAGGPTYTEAFF
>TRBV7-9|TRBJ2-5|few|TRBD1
TGTGCCAGCAGTCGGAATCAGGGGGCTGGGGAGACCCAGTACTTC
CASSRNQGAGETQYF
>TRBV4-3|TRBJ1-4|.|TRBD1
TGCGCCAGCAGCCGAACCCGGGACAGGGGTGAAAAACTGTTTTTT
CASSRTRDRGEKLFF
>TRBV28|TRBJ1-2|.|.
TGTGCCAGCAGTCCCACTAACTATGGCTACACCTTC
CASSPTNYGYTF
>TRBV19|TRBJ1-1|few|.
TGTGCCAGTAGTATGATCCCGGACAGCGAATTGAACACTGAAGCTTTCTTT
CASSMIPDSELNTEAFF
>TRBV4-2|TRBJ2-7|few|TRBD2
TGTGCCAGCAGCCAAGATTCTAGCGGGGAAATAACCTACGAGCAGTACTTC
CASSQDSSGEITYEQYF
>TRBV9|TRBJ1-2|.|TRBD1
TGTGCCAGCAGCGTAGGCGGGGCGCAGGGGGAATATGGCTACACCTTC
CASSVGGAQGEYGYTF
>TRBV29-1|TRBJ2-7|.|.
TGCAGCGTTGCGCTCACGACACTCGAGCAGTACTTC
CSVALTTLEQYF
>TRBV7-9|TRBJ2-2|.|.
TGTGCCAGCAGCTTGCGAGGAGAGCCGGCCGGGGAGCTGTTTTTT
CASSLRGEPAGELFF
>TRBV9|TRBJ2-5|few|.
TGTGCCAGCAGCGTCAGCCCGGAGGAGACCCAGTACTTC
CASSVSPEETQYF
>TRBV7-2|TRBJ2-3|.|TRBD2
TGTGCCAGCAGCCCAGGACTAGCGGGGGGGCTCACAGATACGCAGTATTTT
CASSPGLAGGLTDTQYF
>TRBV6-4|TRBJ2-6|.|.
TGTGCCAGCAGCTACGATAGCTCTGGGGCCAACGTCCTGACTTTC
CASSYDSSGANVLTF
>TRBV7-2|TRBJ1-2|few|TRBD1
TGTGCCAGCAGCCCTGGACAGGACTATGGCTACACCTTC
CASSPGQDYGYTF
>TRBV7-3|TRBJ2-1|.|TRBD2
TGTGCCAGCAGCTTAGGGACTAGCGGTTACAATGAGCAGTTCTTC
CASSLGTSGYNEQFF
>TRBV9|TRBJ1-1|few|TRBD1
TGTGCCAGCAGCGTAGTGGGGACAGTGAACACTGAAGCTTTCTTT
CASSVVGTVNTEAFF
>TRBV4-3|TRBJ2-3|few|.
TGCGCCAGCAGCCAGATCTTTCTAGCAGATACGCAGTATTTT
CASSQIFLADTQYF
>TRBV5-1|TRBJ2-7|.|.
TGCGCCAGCAGCCTAGGGGGCTACGAGCAGTACTTC
CASSLGGYEQYF
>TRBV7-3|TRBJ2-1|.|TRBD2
TGTGCCAGCAGCTTGGGACTAGCTCACAATGAGCAGTTCTTC
CASSLGLAHNEQFF
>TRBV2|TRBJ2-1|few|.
TGTGCCAGCAGTGAGGAGCCTTCATACAATGAGCAGTTCTTC
CASSEEPSYNEQFF
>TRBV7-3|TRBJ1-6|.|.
TGTGCCAGCAGCTTACGGCTGGGAGATTCACCCCTCCACTTT
CASSLRLGDSPLHF
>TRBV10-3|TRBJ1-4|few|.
TGTGCCATCAGTGCGTCCCGGGACTGGTCAGAGGGAAAACTGTTTTTT
CAISASRDWSEGKLFF
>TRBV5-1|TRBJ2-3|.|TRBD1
TGCGCCAGCGGACAGGGGGGTTTCACAGATACGCAGTATTTT
CASGQGGFTDTQYF
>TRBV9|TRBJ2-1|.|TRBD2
TGTGCCAGCAGCGCAGGCGGGGGGGGCTTTGAGCAGTTCTTC
CASSAGGGGFEQFF
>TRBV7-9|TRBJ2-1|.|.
TGTGCCAGCAGCCCTAAGTGGTACTCCTACAATGAGCAGTTCTTC
CASSPKWYSYNEQFF
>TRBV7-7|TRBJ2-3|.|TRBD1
TGTGCTAGCAGCGTAGACAGGGGCACAGATACGCAGTATTTT
CASSVDRGTDTQYF
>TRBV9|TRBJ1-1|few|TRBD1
TGTGCCAGCAGCGTAGGGGACAGGGCGAACACTGAAGCTTTCTTT
CASSVGDRANTEAFF
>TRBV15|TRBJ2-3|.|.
TGTGCCACCAGCAGGGACAGAAGCCCTGGCACAGATACGCAGTATTTT
CATSRDRSPGTDTQYF
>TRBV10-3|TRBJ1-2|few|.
TGTGCCGTGGACGGGGGCTATGGCTACACCTTC
CAVDGGYGYTF
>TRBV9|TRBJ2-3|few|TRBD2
TGTGCCAGCAGCGTAGGGGCGGCGCGGGGGGGTTTGGATACGCAGTATTTT
CASSVGAARGGLDTQYF
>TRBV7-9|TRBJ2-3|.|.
TGTGCCAGCAGCTCCCTAACGCAGTATTTT
CASSSLTQYF
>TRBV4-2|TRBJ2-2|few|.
TGTGCCAGCAGCCAAGGGGAGGGGCAGGGGGCCGGTACCGGGGAGCTGTTTTTT
CASSQGEGQGAGTGELFF